This T cell receptor beta chain was obtained from a study of OX40 agonist ivuxolimab in advanced cancers. TCRdb's table, derived via immunoSEQ multiplex PCR, lists solely in-frame clones and lacks some. Among tens of thousands of clones listed, around 90% were seen once. Trimming removed 8 bases at V and 2 bases at J, with 11 bases between. The CDR3 is 13 amino acids. Germline V gene data show CDR1 as MNHEY and CDR2 as SVGAGI. The V call is TRBV6-5, the J call TRBJ2-3; D gene uncertain. This receptor was identified in an adult with an advanced solid tumor such as melanoma, head and neck, liver or kidney cancer. The sample in question was CD4+ or CD8+ T cells sorted from blood, obtained in a trial of the OX40 agonist ivuxolimab. The CDR3 DNA reads TGTGCCAGCGCAAGGATCCCCACAGATACGCAGTATTTT. This gives the protein CASARIPTDTQYF.